The T cell receptor (beta chain) under discussion was sequenced for a study of cytomegalovirus exposure and HLA in healthy donors. In the study overall: Prior work identified more than 90 million unique TCR beta sequences in approximately 180 million T cells.

The V and J ends lost 3 bases and 2 bases, in that order; junction bases with no gene match: 6. CDR1 is LNHDA and CDR2 is SQIVND in the germline V gene (reference sequence). The CDR3 extends over 15 amino acids. The study ran its PCR with 60 Vbeta and 13 Jbeta primers. Assay: immunoSEQ multiplex PCR; the TCRdb copy retains only in-frame clones and omits some. Of about 210,000 clones in the sample, 81% were seen once. Points from the study as a whole: CMV antigen specificity was confirmed in vitro for a few CMV-associated chains. An observed cluster of highly shared sequence variants was recorded as a likely sequencing artifact.

Details on this clone: What it binds is not known.

The origin of this receptor is a man aged 40-50 years in good health and CMV-seropositive. The sequencing sample was made of PBMCs. This rearrangement joins TRBV19 to TRBJ1-2; 7 bases are shared with TRBD1. The CDR3 region is CASSISSGQNYGYTF. DNA for the CDR3: TGTGCCAGTAGTATCTCGTCGGGACAGAACTATGGCTACACCTTC. The full variable domain, in which reference TRBV19 and TRBJ1-2 provide the parts outside the CDR3, is DGGITQSPKYLFRKEGQNVTLSCEQNLNHDAMYWYRQDPGQGLRLIYYSQIVNDFQKGDIAEGYSVSREKKESFPLTVTSAQKNPTAFYLCASSISSGQNYGYTFGSGTRLTVV.